These 26 T cell receptor beta chains share one sample of origin, sequenced in a study of neurological immune-mediated disorders. Using its own MiXCR run on the 5' RACE reads, TCRdb lists one record per CDR3 protein. Here the sample spans approximately 70,000 distinct CDR3 sequences, roughly 10% being singletons. As for time point: longitudinal time-point 1 (baseline). Sequencing was done on a sample of PBMCs. These receptors were collected from a man aged 25 to 40 in good health.

This clonotype was found many times. The CDR3 sequence: CASSGTGYYNEQFF. In DNA, the CDR3 is TGTGCCAGCTCGGGGACAGGATACTACAATGAGCAGTTCTTC. This chain links TRBV6-1 with TRBJ2-1; TRBD1 matches at 8 bases. V dropped 8 bases and J dropped 3; count of bases not matched to a gene: 6. The germline V gene has CDR1 MNHNS and CDR2 SASEGT. The CDR3 is 14 amino acids.

Concerning this clonotype itself: The CDR3 does not end in the conserved phenylalanine or tryptophan, so this is likely a read error. The CDR3 coding sequence is TGCAGTGCTATTCAACAGGGCGGTACTAATGAAAAACTGTTTCTT. Translation: CSAIQQGGTNEKLFL. This chain joins TRBV20-1 and TRBJ1-4; D perhaps matches TRBD1 (6 bases). CDR1 and CDR2 (germline): DFQATT, SNEGSKA (reference sequence). Trimming took off 4 bases at V and 2 bases at J, with 14 bases between the two ends. CDR3 length: 15 residues.

A remark on this clonotype: A clone one base away is much larger, so this may be a read error. The DNA of the CDR3 is TGTGTCAGCAGTGAAGACAGGGGGTCCCACGAGCAGTACTTC. Its translation is CVSSEDRGSHEQYF. This rearrangement joins TRBV2 to TRBJ2-7; 9 positions agree with TRBD1. The CDR3 runs to 14 residues. The V gene's germline CDR1 is SNHLY and CDR2 FYNNEI. The entire variable domain, with the rest obtained from reference TRBV2 and TRBJ2-7, is as follows: EPEVTQTPSHQVTQMGQEVILRCVPISNHLYFYWYRQILGQKVEFLVSFYNNEISEKSEIFDDQFSVERPDGSNFTLKIRSTKLEDSAMYFCVSSEDRGSHEQYFGPGTRLTVT.

This clonotype has a count of ten or more. An end of the junction does not agree with germline; a read error may underlie this. The V gene is TRBV6-6, the J gene TRBJ2-7; 14 positions match TRBD2. CDR1 and CDR2 (germline): MNHNY, SVGAGI (reference sequence). CDR3 length equals 19 residues. The CDR3 region is CVSSPPGLAGDKGAYEQYF. Here the CDR3 DNA reads TGTGTCAGCAGTCCGCCGGGACTAGCGGGGGACAAAGGCGCCTACGAGCAGTACTTC.

This clonotype was detected ten times or more. The chain is built from TRBV12-5 and TRBJ2-1; 7 positions match TRBD2. V lost 7 bases, J lost 3 bases, and 9 bases stayed unmatched. This CDR3 is 15 amino acids long. Germline-derived CDR1 and CDR2 are LGHNT and FRNRAP. The CDR3 sequence is CASATGGGLYNEQFF. The CDR3 DNA reads TGTGCTAGTGCCACTGGGGGGGGACTCTACAATGAGCAGTTCTTC.

The V and J genes are TRBV18 and TRBJ2-7; no reliable D call. The CDR3 runs 14 residues. V dropped 3 bases and J dropped 0 bases, with 9 bases sitting between them. Germline V gives CDR1 KGHSH, CDR2 LQKENI. CDR3 residues: CASSPPGRSYEQYF. The DNA for the CDR3 is TGTGCCAGCTCACCCCCAGGCCGCTCCTACGAGCAGTACTTC. The full variable domain, its missing parts supplied by reference TRBV18 and TRBJ2-7, is NAGVMQNPRHLVRRRGQEARLRCSPMKGHSHVYWYRQLPEEGLKFMVYLQKENIIDESGMPKERFSAEFPKEGPSILRIQQVVRGDSAAYFCASSPPGRSYEQYFGPGTRLTVT.

Turning to this clonotype: This could be a read error, since a much larger clone is one nucleotide away. The chain uses TRBV7-6 and TRBJ2-7, with no clear D. Trimming pared 1 base from V and 5 bases from J, leaving 12 bases between. This CDR3 is 14 amino acids long. Germline V gene sequence: CDR1 SGHVS, CDR2 FNYEAQ. CDR3 nucleotide sequence: TGTGCCAGCAGCTTAGATACTTCCGACCACGAGCAGTACTTC. Translated, it gives CASSLDTSDHEQYF.

This clonotype was picked up many times. This chain joins TRBV12-3 or TRBV12-4 and TRBJ1-1; D is uncertain. This CDR3 comprises 13 residues. Trimming removed 4 bases from V and 2 bases from J, with 8 bases in between. CDR3 sequence: CASSSLYNTEAFF. CDR3 bases: TGTGCCAGCAGTTCCCTCTATAACACTGAAGCTTTCTTT.

This clonotype was counted at least ten times. This CDR3 is CASSGIAGEGSEQFF. CDR3 in DNA: TGCGCCAGCAGCGGAATAGCGGGAGAGGGGAGTGAGCAGTTCTTC. This sequence joins TRBV5-1 and TRBJ2-1, with 9 bases aligning to TRBD2. The V gene's germline CDR1 is SGHRS and CDR2 YFSETQ. The CDR3 consists of 15 residues. V lost 4 bases, J lost 9 bases, and 11 bases stayed unmatched.

The sample holds many counts of this clonotype. CDR3 amino acids: CSARVTFSYEQYF. CDR3 DNA: TGCAGTGCTAGAGTCACGTTTTCCTACGAGCAGTACTTC. The rearrangement joins TRBV20-1 to TRBJ2-7; D not certain. CDR3 size: 13 residues. The V end was cut by 1 base, the J end by 1 base, with 8 bases between. Germline V gene sequence: CDR1 DFQATT, CDR2 SNEGSKA (reference sequence).

This clonotype showed up many times. The CDR3 loop is CASSQDGYTEAFF. The CDR3 bases are TGTGCCAGCAGCCAAGATGGGTACACTGAAGCTTTCTTT. V is TRBV4-2 and J is TRBJ1-1; D unresolved. Trimming took 0 bases from V and 3 from J, leaving 5 bases between them. Germline lookup yields CDR1 LGHNA and CDR2 YNFKEQ. The CDR3 spans 13 residues.

This clonotype was observed many times. This chain links TRBV9 with TRBJ1-2; D gene ambiguous. CDR1 and CDR2 from the germline V gene are SGDLS and YYNGEE. Trimming stripped 0 bases from V and 8 bases from J, with 11 bases between. CDR3 length: 13 residues. CDR3 sequence (DNA): TGTGCCAGCAGCGTAGATGTAGGATGGGGCTACACCTTC. Translated, it gives CASSVDVGWGYTF.

There are many counts of this clonotype. The CDR3 DNA is TGTGCCAGCACCCCCTCAGGGTTGAACACTGAAGCTTTCTTT. Its protein is CASTPSGLNTEAFF. The chain carries TRBV11-2 and TRBJ1-1; the D gene is possibly TRBD1 (5 bases). Germline V gene lookup returns CDR1 SGHAT and CDR2 FQNNGV. V lost 7 bases to trimming and J lost 0 bases, with 12 bases between them. The CDR3 covers 14 residues.

This clonotype came up many times. This chain links TRBV28 with TRBJ2-4; D gene unclear. Trimming cost V 4 bases and J 0 bases, with 19 bases left between them. The germline V gene has CDR1 MDHEN and CDR2 SYDVKM. The CDR3 runs to 18 residues. The chain's CDR3 is CASSSPAVFQLAKNIQYF. DNA of the CDR3: TGTGCCAGCAGTTCACCCGCCGTTTTCCAGCTAGCCAAAAACATTCAGTACTTC.

This clonotype was seen ten or more times. This rearrangement joins TRBV9 to TRBJ2-1, with TRBD2 identical over 12 bases. The ends lost 4 bases at V and 4 bases at J; junction bases unmatched: 15. This CDR3 contains 19 residues. CDR1 and CDR2 from the germline V gene are SGDLS and YYNGEE. This CDR3 reads CASSPWTSGTYKTYNEQFF. CDR3 DNA sequence: TGTGCCAGCAGCCCTTGGACTAGCGGGACCTACAAGACTTACAATGAGCAGTTCTTC.

This clonotype was found many times. The chain is built from TRBV20-1 and TRBJ2-5, with 7 bases lining up with TRBD1. Germline V CDR1 and CDR2: DFQATT, SNEGSKA (reference sequence). There are 14 residues in the CDR3. The ends lost 6 bases at V and 1 base at J; junction bases unmatched: 8. The CDR3 loop is CSANQGDSQETQYF. The DNA for the CDR3 is TGCAGTGCAAACCAGGGGGATTCCCAAGAGACCCAGTACTTC.

This clonotype was seen at least ten times. The chain joins TRBV5-1 to TRBJ2-5; D is unresolved. V was shortened by 3 bases and J by 5 bases, with 17 bases between the two germline ends. Germline V lookup: CDR1 SGHRS, CDR2 YFSETQ. This CDR3 comprises 15 residues. Here the CDR3 DNA reads TGCGCCAGCAGCTCTCCGGTGGCTACTGCGGAGACCCAGTACTTC. It translates to CASSSPVATAETQYF.

Ten or more counts support this clonotype. The chain carries TRBV12-3 or TRBV12-4 and TRBJ2-7; 7 nucleotides align to TRBD1. The CDR3 has 13 amino acids. V shed 3 bases, J shed 4 bases, and the junction held 3 bases outside the gene matches. This CDR3 is CASSFGTAYEQYF. The DNA of the CDR3 is TGTGCCAGCAGTTTCGGGACAGCTTACGAGCAGTACTTC.

This clonotype was seen ten or more times. This chain links TRBV18 with TRBJ1-2, with TRBD1 identical over 7 bases. V lost 8 bases, J lost 4 bases, and 7 bases stayed unmatched. The CDR3 has 13 amino acids. Germline CDR1 reads KGHSH; CDR2 reads LQKENI. CDR3 loop: CASPEGGFYGYTF. Written as DNA, the CDR3 is TGTGCCAGCCCAGAAGGGGGCTTCTATGGCTACACCTTC.

This clonotype was counted at least ten times. The chain employs TRBV3-1 and TRBJ2-1; D is perhaps TRBD2 (6 bases). This CDR3 spans 20 amino acids. Looked up from germline, CDR1 is LGHDT and CDR2 is YNNKEL (reference sequence). Trimming left V 4 bases short and J 0 bases short, with 25 bases between. CDR3 DNA sequence: TGTGCCAGCAGCCCCTTCATCCTTGGACCGGGACTCCCCTCCTACAATGAGCAGTTCTTC. Translation gives CASSPFILGPGLPSYNEQFF.

This clonotype was observed at least ten times. This chain connects TRBV12-3 or TRBV12-4 to TRBJ2-3, with D possibly called TRBD1 or TRBD2 (6 bases each). The CDR3 covers 14 residues. V dropped 5 bases and J dropped 4 bases, with 13 bases sitting between them. CDR3 bases: TGTGCCAGCAGTCTGGGGGGCCGCCCAGATACGCAGTATTTT. Translation gives CASSLGGRPDTQYF.

Details on this clonotype: One base away lies a much larger clone, so this may be a sequencing read error. CDR3 protein: CAIMGLGEGSEAFF. Here the CDR3 DNA reads TGTGCCATCATGGGGTTGGGGGAGGGCTCTGAAGCTTTCTTT. The rearrangement uses TRBV10-3 and TRBJ1-1; D possibly corresponds to TRBD1 (5 bases). Trimming left V 7 bases short and J 6 bases short, with 18 bases between. Germline lookup yields CDR1 ENHRY and CDR2 SYGVKD. CDR3 size: 14 residues.

This clonotype was counted many times. The CDR3 loop is CASRTGALPSNGYTF. In nucleotides, the CDR3 is TGTGCCAGCAGGACCGGGGCTCTTCCATCCAATGGCTACACCTTC. The chain employs TRBV28 and TRBJ1-2; weak D call: TRBD1 (5 bases). CDR3 size: 15 residues. The V end was cut by 6 bases, the J end by 6 bases, with 20 bases between. In germline, CDR1 is MDHEN, CDR2 SYDVKM.

This clonotype has ten or more counts. The chain is built from TRBV4-2 and TRBJ2-3; 8 nucleotides match TRBD1. V shed 1 base, J shed 2 bases, and the junction held 5 bases outside the gene matches. This CDR3 has 16 amino acids. CDR1 is LGHNA and CDR2 is YNFKEQ in the germline V gene. Written as DNA, the CDR3 is TGTGCCAGCAGCCAAGGGGGACAGGCCTCCACAGATACGCAGTATTTT. It yields the protein CASSQGGQASTDTQYF.

Many counts were recorded for this clonotype. This chain links TRBV12-3 or TRBV12-4 with TRBJ2-1; 10 bases agree with TRBD2. The V and J ends lost 8 bases and 7 bases, in that order; junction bases with no gene match: 11. The CDR3 length is 15 residues. The CDR3, as DNA: TGTGCCAGCTCCTCGGCTAGCGGGAGAACGAATGAGCAGTTCTTC. This encodes CASSSASGRTNEQFF.

This clonotype occurred many times. J is TRBJ2-5 and V is TRBV20-1, with 7 bases matching TRBD2. The CDR3 spans 13 residues. With 2 bases clipped from V and 5 bases from J, the junction kept 5 bases outside the gene matches. Germline lookup yields CDR1 DFQATT and CDR2 SNEGSKA (reference sequence). CDR3 in amino acids: CSARTRGGETQYF. The CDR3 DNA reads TGCAGTGCTAGAACGCGGGGAGGGGAGACCCAGTACTTC.